The clone carrying this T cell receptor (beta chain) has more than one count but fewer than ten. Participant age was about 18 to 89 years, and participants resided in around 24 US areas. Participant reports of clinical history set cohort assignment. This sample is part of a study of blood T cell repertoires in COVID-19. Study-level background: Nucleic acid was either cDNA or gDNA, and it came from T cells, B-cell-depleted T cells, or PBMCs.

This CDR3 is built from 16 residues. Germline trimming cut 4 bases from V and 3 bases from J; bases unmatched to any gene: 9. Germline CDR1 MNHEY, CDR2 SVGAGI. The data were produced by immunoSEQ multiplex PCR, yet TCRdb's version contains in-frame clones alone and is incomplete. Of 200,000 or so clones in the sample, 89% were seen once. Sequencing input: PBMCs or T cells enriched from blood (not recorded which). This chain joins TRBV6-5 and TRBJ2-5, with 9 bases matching TRBD2. The TCR originated in a woman in her late teens or twenties who had recovered from COVID-19. CDR3 residues: CASSLRGSGGKETQYF. Here the CDR3 DNA reads TGTGCCAGCAGTTTAAGGGGTAGCGGGGGAAAAGAGACCCAGTACTTC.